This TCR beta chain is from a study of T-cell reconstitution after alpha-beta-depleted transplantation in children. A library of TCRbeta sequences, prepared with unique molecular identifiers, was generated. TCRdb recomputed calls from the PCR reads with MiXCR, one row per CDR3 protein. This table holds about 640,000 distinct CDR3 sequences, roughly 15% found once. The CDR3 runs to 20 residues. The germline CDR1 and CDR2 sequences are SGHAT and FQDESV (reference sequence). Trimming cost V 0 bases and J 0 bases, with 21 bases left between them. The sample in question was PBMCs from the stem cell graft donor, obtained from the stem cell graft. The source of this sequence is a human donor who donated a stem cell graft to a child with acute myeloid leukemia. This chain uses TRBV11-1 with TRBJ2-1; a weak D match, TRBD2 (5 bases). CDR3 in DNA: TGTGCCAGCAGCTTAGCCGCCCAGGCTAGCAAACTTAGCTCCTACAATGAGCAGTTCTTC. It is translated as CASSLAAQASKLSSYNEQFF.